The 27 T cell receptor beta chains below come from one sample, sequenced in a study of blood T cell repertoires in COVID-19. Data came from immunoSEQ multiplex PCR; TCRdb stores just in-frame clones and leaves some out. The sample comprises more than 95,000 clones, approximately 82% of which are singletons, and about 12% rests with the top ten. Sequenced input: peripheral blood. The receptors come from a man between 60 and 75 years old with acute or convalescent COVID-19.

This rearrangement joins TRBV10-3 to TRBJ2-7; maybe TRBD1 (5 bases). The CDR3 length is 15 residues. V gave up 6 bases and J gave up 2 bases, with 17 bases separating them. CDR1 is ENHRY, CDR2 SYGVKD, per germline. CDR3 nucleotide sequence: TGTGCCATCAGGAAAGGGTTGGACATCCCCTACGAGCAGTACTTC. This codes for CAIRKGLDIPYEQYF.

V is TRBV7-9 and J is TRBJ1-2, with TRBD1 identical over 7 bases. The CDR3 is 15 residues long. V shed 4 bases, J shed 8 bases, and the junction held 13 bases outside the gene matches. Per germline, CDR1 SEHNR and CDR2 FQNEAQ (reference sequence). The CDR3, as DNA: TGTGCCAGCAGCTCCCGGACAGGAAGTACTGGGGGCTACACCTTC. Protein sequence: CASSSRTGSTGGYTF.

This chain joins TRBV28 and TRBJ1-2; D may be TRBD1 (6 bases). The germline gives CDR1 MDHEN, CDR2 SYDVKM. This CDR3 comprises 11 residues. V was pared by 11 bases and J by 2 bases, with 9 bases between. Here the CDR3 reads CAVRGNYGYTF. In DNA, the CDR3 is TGTGCCGTAAGGGGGAACTATGGCTACACCTTC.

On this clone: This same CDR3 is encoded by further DNA sequences in the sample. The chain couples TRBV5-1 to TRBJ2-2; TRBD1 is a possible D gene (6 bases). The CDR3 consists of 14 residues. Germline CDR1 and CDR2: SGHRS and YFSETQ. With 2 bases removed from V and 1 base from J, the gap between germline ends came to 6 bases. CDR3 sequence: CASSLQGNTGELFF. DNA for the CDR3: TGCGCCAGCAGCTTACAGGGGAACACCGGGGAGCTGTTTTTT.

The rearrangement uses TRBV30 and TRBJ2-7; TRBD2 aligns across 13 bases. The CDR3 totals 17 residues. Per the germline V gene, CDR1 is GTSNPN and CDR2 is SVGIG (reference sequence). Trimming removed 3 bases from V and 0 bases from J; junction bases left unmatched: 8. In DNA form, the CDR3 reads TGTGCCTGGAGCCCCTGGACTAGCGGGAGAAGCTCCTACGAGCAGTACTTC. Protein: CAWSPWTSGRSSYEQYF.

The table lists this clone with a few counts. This chain joins TRBV2 and TRBJ1-6, with TRBD1 as a possible D gene (6 bases). Trimming stripped 4 bases from V and 7 bases from J, with 11 bases between. Germline lookup yields CDR1 SNHLY and CDR2 FYNNEI. The CDR3 length is 14 residues. For the CDR3, the DNA is TGTGCCAGCAGTGTCCGGACAGAGAATTCACCCCTCCACTTT. Translating gives CASSVRTENSPLHF.

The DNA of the CDR3 is TGTGCCAGCAGCCGGACTCTAGCGGGAGGTGCCCCAAGTGAGCCGGCAGATACGCAGTATTTT. It is translated as CASSRTLAGGAPSEPADTQYF. The V and J genes are TRBV4-2 and TRBJ2-3, with 11 nucleotides matching TRBD2. This CDR3 has 21 residues. V was clipped by 4 bases and J by 4 bases; unmatched bases: 22. Germline V gene lookup returns CDR1 LGHNA and CDR2 YNFKEQ.

The rearrangement uses TRBV7-3 and TRBJ2-1; the match to TRBD1 covers 9 bases. V lost 5 bases to trimming and J lost 5 bases; unmatched junction nucleotides: 7. In germline, CDR1 is SGHTA, CDR2 FQGTGA. The CDR3 covers 15 residues. CDR3 coding DNA: TGTGCCAGCAGCAGGGGACAGGGAACCCACAATGAGCAGTTCTTC. Amino acid sequence: CASSRGQGTHNEQFF.

J is TRBJ1-1 and V is TRBV6-6; D not certain. V was trimmed by 7 bases and J by 4 bases, leaving 10 bases between them. Germline loops: CDR1 MNHNY, CDR2 SVGAGI (reference sequence). The CDR3 is 12 residues long. Here the CDR3 DNA reads TGTGCCAGCACAGCTGGCGGCACTGAAGCTTTCTTT. Translating it yields CASTAGGTEAFF.

This clone has just one count. The chain employs TRBV11-2 and TRBJ2-7; D uncertain. Trimming shortened V by 6 bases and J by 2 bases, and 14 bases separated the two germline ends. The CDR3 is made up of 14 amino acids. The germline V gene has CDR1 SGHAT and CDR2 FQNNGV. CDR3 DNA sequence: TGTGCCAGCAGTCTCCCGCTAGATCCCTACGAGCAGTACTTC. Its protein product is CASSLPLDPYEQYF. The variable domain in full, with the rest retrieved from reference TRBV11-2 and TRBJ2-7, is EAGVAQSPRYKIIEKRQSVAFWCNPISGHATLYWYQQILGQGPKLLIQFQNNGVVDDSQLPKDRFSAERLKGVDSTLKIQPAKLEDSAVYLCASSLPLDPYEQYFGPGTRLTVT.

J is TRBJ2-1 and V is TRBV24-1; 12 bases are shared with TRBD2. Trimming took 3 bases from V and 1 from J; bases not matched to a gene: 6. Germline V lookup: CDR1 KGHDR, CDR2 SFDVKD. The length of the CDR3 is 18 residues. CDR3 bases: TGTGCCACCAGTGATCCTAGCGGGAGGGCCGGGTCCTACAATGAGCAGTTCTTC. Translation gives CATSDPSGRAGSYNEQFF.

The rearrangement links TRBV7-9 to TRBJ2-3; 8 nucleotides align to TRBD1. This CDR3 region has 16 residues. CDR1 and CDR2 (germline): SEHNR, FQNEAQ (reference sequence). Germline trimming cut 0 bases from V and 5 bases from J; bases unmatched to any gene: 7. The CDR3 region is CASSLAIQGAGDTQYF. The CDR3 coding sequence is TGTGCCAGCAGCTTAGCGATCCAGGGGGCTGGAGATACGCAGTATTTT.

The chain employs TRBV28 and TRBJ1-1; D is ambiguous. The CDR3 extends over 12 amino acids. CDR1 is MDHEN and CDR2 is SYDVKM in the germline V gene. V shed 3 bases and J shed 3 bases, with 5 bases lying between them. In nucleotides, the CDR3 is TGTGCCAGCAGTTTGTTCTACACTGAAGCTTTCTTT. This encodes CASSLFYTEAFF.

The V gene is TRBV4-1, the J gene TRBJ2-7, with D unclear. Germline CDR1 reads MGHRA; CDR2 reads YSYEKL. Between the trimmed V and J ends, which lost 3 bases and 0 bases, there was a span of 6 bases. The CDR3 extends over 13 amino acids. CDR3 loop: CASSQGLSYEQYF. The CDR3 nucleotides read TGCGCCAGCAGCCAGGGCCTCTCCTACGAGCAGTACTTC.

The chain has TRBV5-1 and TRBJ2-7; TRBD1 agrees at 9 bases. There are 15 residues in the CDR3. V was clipped by 4 bases and J by 1 base; unmatched bases: 6. Germline values: CDR1 SGHRS, CDR2 YFSETQ. Here the CDR3 reads CASSPDRGWSYEQYF. For the CDR3, the DNA is TGCGCCAGCAGCCCGGACAGGGGCTGGTCCTACGAGCAGTACTTC.

V is TRBV24-1 and J is TRBJ2-5, with TRBD2 identical over 14 bases. CDR3 length: 19 amino acids. CDR1 and CDR2 (germline): KGHDR, SFDVKD. V was pared by 4 bases and J by 1 base, with 10 bases of the junction left unmatched. The CDR3 DNA is TGTGCCACCAGTGACCACCGACTAGCGGGAGGGCTTACCCAAGAGACCCAGTACTTC. Its protein is CATSDHRLAGGLTQETQYF.

The V call is TRBV6-2 or TRBV6-3, the J call TRBJ1-2; 7 bases map to TRBD1. V shed 2 bases and J 0 bases; nucleotides not matched to a gene: 6. This CDR3 comprises 16 residues. Germline V CDR1 and CDR2: MNHEY, SVGEGT. CDR3 in DNA: TGTGCCAGCAGTTACCCGAAAGGGACAGCTAACTATGGCTACACCTTC. The encoded protein is CASSYPKGTANYGYTF.

This clone was seen more than once but under ten times. The chain links TRBV5-1 to TRBJ1-1; no firm D call. The CDR3 has 14 residues. V shed 4 bases and J shed 3 bases, with 13 bases lying between them. Germline CDR1 and CDR2: SGHRS and YFSETQ. The CDR3 region has the DNA TGCGCCAGCAGCCCCCTTGGCGGAGACACTGAAGCTTTCTTT. It codes for CASSPLGGDTEAFF.

This clone appeared a few times. The genes are TRBV29-1 and TRBJ1-2; a weak D match, TRBD1 (6 bases). This CDR3 spans 14 amino acids. In germline, CDR1 is SQVTM, CDR2 ANQGSEA. Trimming stripped 3 bases from V and 5 bases from J, with 16 bases between. CDR3 coding DNA: TGCAGCGTTGATTCAGGGGTTGTAGAGTATGGCTACACCTTC. This codes for CSVDSGVVEYGYTF.

CDR3 bases: TGTGCCACCAGTGACCCGACAGGGGGCGGGCGAGGGGCCTACAATGAGCAGTTCTTC. Translating it yields CATSDPTGGGRGAYNEQFF. The chain combines TRBV24-1 with TRBJ2-1; 10 bases are shared with TRBD1. The CDR3 is 19 residues long. In germline, CDR1 is KGHDR, CDR2 SFDVKD. With 4 bases clipped from V and 2 bases from J, the junction kept 13 bases outside the gene matches.

The CDR3 nucleotides are TGTGCCAGCAGCCTATCGCAGGGAAACCCTAGCACAGATACGCAGTATTTT. This encodes CASSLSQGNPSTDTQYF. V is TRBV9 and J is TRBJ2-3; D may be TRBD1 (5 bases). Germline lookup yields CDR1 SGDLS and CDR2 YYNGEE. CDR3 size: 17 residues. Trimming cost V 4 bases and J 0 bases, with 18 bases left between them.

The chain recombines TRBV16 with TRBJ2-7; a possible D gene is TRBD1 (6 bases). CDR3 length: 13 residues. In germline, CDR1 is KGHSY, CDR2 FQNENV. V lost 4 bases to trimming and J lost 4 bases, with 11 bases between them. In DNA form, the CDR3 reads TGTGCCAGCAGCCTCGACAGGTTATACGAGCAGTACTTC. It specifies CASSLDRLYEQYF.

The chain uses TRBV19 and TRBJ2-2; D is possibly TRBD1 (5 bases). Trimming shortened V by 5 bases and J by 3 bases, and 10 bases separated the two germline ends. From germline, CDR1 is LNHDA and CDR2 SQIVND (reference sequence). CDR3 size: 14 residues. The CDR3 region is CASSADTYTGELFF. CDR3 sequence (DNA): TGTGCCAGTAGTGCGGACACTTACACCGGGGAGCTGTTTTTT.

This clone has a single count. The rearrangement uses TRBV9 and TRBJ2-7; 9 bases agree with TRBD1. CDR1 and CDR2 (germline): SGDLS, YYNGEE. V was pared by 3 bases and J by 3 bases, with 7 bases of the junction left unmatched. CDR3 length: 15 residues. CDR3 protein: CASSGPGQGVYEQYF. CDR3 nucleotides: TGTGCCAGCAGCGGACCGGGACAGGGTGTCTACGAGCAGTACTTC.

The V gene is TRBV4-2, the J gene TRBJ2-6, with TRBD1 matching over 9 bases. Germline CDR1 reads LGHNA; CDR2 reads YNFKEQ. The CDR3 spans 19 residues. V trimming: 0 bases; J trimming: 0 bases; junction bases outside the gene matches: 6. The CDR3: CASSQEEMTGGSGANVLTF. CDR3 DNA sequence: TGTGCCAGCAGCCAAGAGGAAATGACAGGGGGCTCTGGGGCCAACGTCCTGACTTTC.

The chain is built from TRBV10-2 and TRBJ1-2; 7 bases map to TRBD1. The CDR3 consists of 13 residues. The trim removed 4 bases at V and 8 bases at J, leaving 7 bases unmatched. Germline loops: CDR1 WSHSY, CDR2 SAAADI. Here the CDR3 DNA reads TGCGCCAGCAGTGTCGACAGGGCCTTGGGCTACACCTTC. Its protein is CASSVDRALGYTF.

In this sample, this clone turned up a few times. The chain recombines TRBV9 with TRBJ1-5, with D perhaps matching TRBD1 (6 bases). The CDR3 extends over 14 amino acids. Trimming left V 4 bases short and J 0 bases short, with 8 bases between. Germline values: CDR1 SGDLS, CDR2 YYNGEE. CDR3 bases: TGTGCCAGCAGCCAGGGGTTTAGCAATCAGCCCCAGCATTTT. Its protein product is CASSQGFSNQPQHF.